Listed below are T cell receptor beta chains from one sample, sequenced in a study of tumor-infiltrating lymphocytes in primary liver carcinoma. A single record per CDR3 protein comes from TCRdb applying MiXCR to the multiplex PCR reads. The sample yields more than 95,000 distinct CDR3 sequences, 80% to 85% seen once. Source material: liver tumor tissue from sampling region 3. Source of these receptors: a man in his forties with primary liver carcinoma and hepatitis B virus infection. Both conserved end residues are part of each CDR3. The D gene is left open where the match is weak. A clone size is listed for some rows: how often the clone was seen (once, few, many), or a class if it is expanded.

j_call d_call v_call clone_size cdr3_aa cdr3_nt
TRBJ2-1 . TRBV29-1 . CSALREEQFF TGTAGCGCTCTCCGGGAGGAGCAGTTCTTC
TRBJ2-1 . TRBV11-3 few CASGFAGPYNEQFF TGTGCCAGCGGCTTCGCTGGCCCTTACAATGAGCAGTTCTTC
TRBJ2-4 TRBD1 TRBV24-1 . CAISDSTGGVNIQYF TGTGCCATCAGTGATTCGACAGGGGGGGTGAACATTCAGTATTTC
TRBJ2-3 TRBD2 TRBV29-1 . CSVESASGGWYTQYF TGCAGCGTTGAATCGGCTAGCGGAGGGTGGTATACGCAGTATTTT
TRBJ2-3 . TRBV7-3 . CASSLTGGTDTQYF TGTGCCAGCAGCTTAACAGGGGGCACAGATACGCAGTATTTT
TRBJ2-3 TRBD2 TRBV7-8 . CASSLGLAGVNTQYF TGTGCCAGCAGTTTGGGACTAGCGGGAGTGAATACGCAGTATTTT
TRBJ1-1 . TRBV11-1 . CASRASLSGSTEAFF TGTGCCAGCAGGGCAAGCCTCTCGGGTTCCACTGAAGCTTTCTTT
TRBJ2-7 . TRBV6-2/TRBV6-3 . CVSNGAKGRYEQYF TGTGTCAGCAACGGCGCCAAGGGAAGGTACGAGCAGTACTTC
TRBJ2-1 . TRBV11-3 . CASSLGVSNKEQFF TGTGCCAGCAGCTTGGGGGTCAGTAACAAGGAGCAGTTCTTC
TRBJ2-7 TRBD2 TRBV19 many CATRDYAYEQYF TGTGCCACCCGGGACTACGCCTACGAGCAGTACTTC
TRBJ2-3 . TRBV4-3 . CASSHAPLTDGDTQYF TGCGCCAGCAGCCACGCACCGTTAACAGACGGAGATACACAGTATTTT
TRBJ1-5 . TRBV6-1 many CASSPVDRNSNQPQHF TGTGCCAGCAGCCCCGTGGACAGAAATAGCAATCAGCCCCAGCATTTT
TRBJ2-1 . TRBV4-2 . CASSQDDGGANREQFF TGTGCCAGCAGCCAAGATGATGGCGGCGCAAATAGGGAGCAGTTCTTC
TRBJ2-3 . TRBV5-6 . CASNFGPDQPQYF TGTGCCAGCAACTTTGGGCCGGATCAGCCCCAGTATTTT
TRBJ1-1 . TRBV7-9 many CASSLSANTEAFF TGTGCCAGCAGCTTATCCGCGAACACTGAAGCTTTCTTT
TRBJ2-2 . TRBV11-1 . CARNYTGPFSGELYF TGTGCCAGGAACTATACAGGACCTTTCTCCGGGGAGCTGTATTTT
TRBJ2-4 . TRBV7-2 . CASSSYGGTITKNIQYF TGTGCCAGCAGCTCTTACGGGGGAACCATAACCAAAAACATTCAGTACTTC
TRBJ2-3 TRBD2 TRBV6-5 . CASIRWGGSGTSTDTQYF TGTGCCAGCATACGGTGGGGGGGTAGCGGGACTAGCACAGATACGCAATATTTT
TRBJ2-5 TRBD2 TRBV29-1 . CGVRTSGRWAEIQYF TGCGGCGTTCGGACTAGCGGGAGATGGGCAGAGATCCAGTACTTC
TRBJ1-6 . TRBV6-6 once CVSSNTGNSPLHF TGTGTCAGTAGTAATACAGGAAATTCACCCCTCCACTTT
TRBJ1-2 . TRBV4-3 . CASRQAGAGRNYGYIF TGCGCAAGCAGACAAGCAGGGGCAGGGAGGAACTATGGCTACATCTTC
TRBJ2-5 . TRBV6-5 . CASSYAGMVQESQYF TGTGCCAGCAGTTACGCGGGAATGGTACAAGAGAGCCAGTACTTC
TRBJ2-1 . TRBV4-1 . CASSQDPQRGPTYNDQFF TGCGCCAGCAGCCAAGATCCCCAAAGAGGTCCCACCTACAATGACCAGTTCTTC